Listed below are T cell receptor beta chains from one sample, sequenced in a study of blood T cell repertoires in COVID-19. Only in-frame clones appear in the TCRdb table, and some are missing; sequencing was by immunoSEQ multiplex PCR. The table records 200,000 to 300,000 clones, more than 75% of them present only once. Sequencing input: peripheral blood. These receptors originate from a woman aged 40-49 years who had recovered from COVID-19. Both conserved end residues are part of each CDR3. Each record gives: clone size, V gene, CDR3 length, J gene, D gene, CDR3 protein, CDR3 DNA. The D gene is left open where the match is weak. Size is stated for part of the rows, as once, few or many counts, or as a class when the clone is expanded.

NA,TRBV7-2,16,TRBJ2-5,TRBD2,CASRVWGTSGVETQYF,TGTGCCAGCAGAGTCTGGGGGACTAGCGGGGTAGAGACCCAGTACTTC
NA,TRBV6-2/TRBV6-3,16,TRBJ1-1,NA,CASSYSIRQARTEAFF,TGTGCCAGCAGTTACTCGATACGACAGGCGAGGACTGAAGCTTTCTTT
NA,TRBV5-4,15,TRBJ2-1,TRBD2,CASSPPGLASNEQFF,TGTGCCAGCAGCCCTCCGGGACTAGCGAGCAATGAGCAGTTCTTC
NA,TRBV7-9,14,TRBJ1-1,NA,CASSFDRIGTEAFF,TGTGCCAGCAGCTTCGACAGGATCGGCACTGAAGCTTTCTTT
NA,TRBV7-2,15,TRBJ1-2,TRBD1,CASSQTGTGEGGYTF,TGTGCCAGCAGCCAGACGGGGACAGGGGAAGGTGGCTACACCTTC
many,TRBV7-2,14,TRBJ1-4,NA,CASSFERGGQKLFF,TGTGCCAGCAGCTTCGAACGCGGGGGGCAAAAACTGTTTTTT
NA,TRBV7-9,15,TRBJ1-5,TRBD1,CASSLGQGKAQPQHF,TGTGCCAGCAGCCTGGGACAGGGAAAGGCTCAGCCCCAGCATTTT
NA,TRBV6-6,17,TRBJ1-2,TRBD1,CASSRPGQGGPNYGYTF,TGTGCCAGCAGCCGACCGGGACAGGGGGGGCCTAACTATGGCTACACCTTC
NA,TRBV1,18,TRBJ1-5,NA,CTSSQETRDRGREQPQHF,TGCACCAGCAGCCAAGAAACTCGGGACAGGGGGCGGGAGCAGCCCCAGCATTTT
NA,TRBV5-1,15,TRBJ1-2,TRBD1,CASSTLGGLDYGYTF,TGCGCCAGCAGCACATTAGGGGGCTTGGACTATGGCTACACCTTC
NA,TRBV27,17,TRBJ1-1,NA,CASSSPLMTGRKTEAFF,TGTGCCAGCAGTTCCCCCCTCATGACAGGTCGAAAAACTGAAGCTTTCTTT
NA,TRBV11-1,15,TRBJ2-3,NA,CASSLRPENTDTQYF,TGTGCCAGCAGCTTGAGGCCCGAAAACACAGATACGCAGTATTTT
once,TRBV2,15,TRBJ1-4,NA,CASSDRRQYNEKLFF,TGTGCCAGCAGTGATAGGCGGCAGTATAATGAAAAACTGTTTTTT
NA,TRBV19,17,TRBJ1-5,TRBD1,CASSVPNRGDGNQPQHF,TGTGCCAGTAGTGTGCCGAACAGGGGCGACGGCAATCAGCCCCAGCATTTT
NA,TRBV5-4,14,TRBJ2-1,TRBD2,CASSLGLAGYEQFF,TGTGCCAGCAGCTTGGGACTAGCGGGCTATGAGCAGTTCTTC
once,TRBV9,16,TRBJ1-1,NA,CASSGGPEGGNTEAFF,TGTGCCAGCAGCGGGGGCCCGGAGGGTGGGAACACTGAAGCTTTCTTT
NA,TRBV6-5,14,TRBJ1-6,TRBD1,CASRVDRGVSPLHF,TGTGCCAGCAGGGTCGACAGGGGGGTCTCACCCCTCCACTTT
NA,TRBV5-1,17,TRBJ2-1,TRBD2,CASSPGRLAGENNEQFF,TGCGCCAGCAGCCCAGGACGACTAGCGGGGGAGAACAATGAGCAGTTCTTC
NA,TRBV29-1,15,TRBJ2-1,TRBD2,CSVRLAGGTYNEQFF,TGCAGCGTCCGACTAGCGGGGGGTACCTACAATGAGCAGTTCTTC
NA,TRBV6-2/TRBV6-3,18,TRBJ2-5,NA,CASSRNYAGIGHGVSQYF,TGTGCCAGCAGCCGGAACTACGCGGGGATCGGGCATGGGGTATCCCAGTACTTC
NA,TRBV30,15,TRBJ1-3,NA,CAWSLGTHSGNTIYF,TGTGCCTGGAGTCTGGGGACACACTCTGGAAACACCATATATTTT
NA,TRBV5-1,13,TRBJ2-2,NA,CASSPAGTGELFF,TGCGCCAGCAGCCCCGCGGGGACCGGGGAGCTGTTTTTT
NA,TRBV19,15,TRBJ2-1,NA,CASSPLEVSYNEQFF,TGTGCCAGTAGTCCACTGGAGGTATCCTACAATGAGCAGTTCTTC
once,TRBV5-1,15,TRBJ2-1,NA,CASSLSQGVYNEQFF,TGCGCCAGCAGCTTGTCCCAGGGCGTTTACAATGAGCAGTTCTTC
NA,TRBV24-1,14,TRBJ2-2,TRBD1,CATGQGANTGELFF,TGTGCCACGGGGCAGGGGGCCAACACCGGGGAGCTGTTTTTT
NA,TRBV10-3,16,TRBJ2-3,TRBD2,CAIRTVAGGYTDTQYF,TGTGCCATCAGGACCGTAGCGGGGGGCTACACAGATACGCAGTATTTT
NA,TRBV9,16,TRBJ1-1,NA,CASSVGEGKGNTEAFF,TGTGCCAGCAGCGTAGGGGAGGGGAAAGGGAACACTGAAGCTTTCTTT
NA,TRBV2,13,TRBJ1-2,NA,CASSEGTAYGYTF,TGTGCCAGCAGTGAAGGGACAGCCTATGGCTACACCTTC
NA,TRBV4-3,13,TRBJ2-2,NA,CASSQDSTGELFF,TGCGCCAGCAGCCAAGATAGCACCGGGGAGCTGTTTTTT
NA,TRBV18,16,TRBJ1-3,NA,CASSTSQVYSGNTIYF,TGTGCCAGCTCAACATCACAGGTTTACTCTGGAAACACCATATATTTT
NA,TRBV3-1/TRBV3-2,11,TRBJ2-7,NA,CASSQGAEQYF,TGTGCCAGCAGCCAGGGGGCCGAGCAGTACTTC
NA,TRBV11-3,13,TRBJ2-3,NA,CASSLSLTDTQYF,TGTGCCAGCAGCTTATCCCTCACAGATACGCAGTATTTT
NA,TRBV14,16,TRBJ1-5,NA,CASSLRGGFGNQPQHF,TGTGCCAGCAGCCTCCGTGGGGGCTTTGGCAATCAGCCCCAGCATTTT
NA,TRBV5-1,16,TRBJ2-1,NA,CASSSGNKAFGNEQFF,TGCGCCAGCAGTTCGGGGAACAAGGCTTTCGGCAATGAGCAGTTCTTC
NA,TRBV3-1/TRBV3-2,14,TRBJ2-7,TRBD2,CASSQLAGAYEQYF,TGTGCCAGCAGCCAGCTAGCGGGGGCCTACGAGCAGTACTTC
NA,TRBV9,15,TRBJ1-5,NA,CASSVGANPNQPQHF,TGTGCCAGCAGCGTAGGGGCCAATCCCAATCAGCCCCAGCATTTT
NA,TRBV6-5,16,TRBJ2-5,TRBD1,CASSYSLRGPPETQYF,TGTGCCAGCAGTTACTCGCTCAGGGGGCCCCCGGAGACCCAGTACTTC
NA,TRBV2,14,TRBJ2-7,TRBD1,CASRPTGAHYEQYF,TGTGCCAGCAGGCCGACAGGGGCCCACTACGAGCAGTACTTC
NA,TRBV30,12,TRBJ1-6,NA,CAGKGGSSPLHF,TGTGCCGGCAAGGGGGGGAGTTCACCCCTCCACTTT
NA,TRBV30,12,TRBJ1-2,NA,CAWSVSTRGYTF,TGTGCCTGGAGTGTTAGCACAAGGGGCTACACCTTC
NA,TRBV18,16,TRBJ1-1,NA,CASSPFVTGQNTEAFF,TGTGCCAGCTCACCCTTCGTGACAGGACAGAACACTGAAGCTTTCTTT
NA,TRBV19,16,TRBJ2-1,TRBD1,CASSIEGQGLYNEQFF,TGTGCCAGTAGTATAGAGGGACAGGGCCTTTACAATGAGCAGTTCTTC
NA,TRBV10-3,14,TRBJ1-2,TRBD1,CAISDGTGGDGYTF,TGTGCCATCAGTGATGGGACAGGGGGCGATGGCTACACCTTC
NA,TRBV7-2,16,TRBJ2-2,NA,CASSYETGKNTGELFF,TGTGCCAGCAGCTACGAAACAGGGAAGAACACCGGGGAGCTGTTTTTT
NA,TRBV29-1,15,TRBJ2-1,NA,CSVGLAPSSYNEQFF,TGCAGCGTTGGGCTAGCGCCATCCTCCTACAATGAGCAGTTCTTC
NA,TRBV10-3,13,TRBJ2-1,NA,CAIKGDRFHEQFF,TGTGCCATCAAGGGAGACAGGTTCCATGAGCAGTTCTTC
NA,TRBV10-3,17,TRBJ1-1,TRBD1,CAIASGTGFGMNTEAFF,TGTGCCATCGCCTCCGGGACAGGCTTTGGGATGAACACTGAAGCTTTCTTT
NA,TRBV7-8,15,TRBJ1-1,TRBD1,CASSLATGANTEAFF,TGTGCCAGCAGCTTAGCCACAGGGGCGAACACTGAAGCTTTCTTT
NA,TRBV9,13,TRBJ2-1,NA,CASSVESGNEQFF,TGTGCCAGCAGCGTAGAATCGGGGAATGAGCAGTTCTTC
NA,TRBV20-1,11,TRBJ1-2,NA,CSARFMYGYTF,TGCAGTGCTAGATTCATGTATGGCTACACCTTC
NA,TRBV10-3,13,TRBJ2-7,TRBD1,CAISYRGSHEQYF,TGTGCCATCAGTTACAGGGGAAGCCACGAGCAGTACTTC
NA,TRBV5-1,14,TRBJ2-1,TRBD1,CASSLGGGWDEQFF,TGCGCCAGCAGCTTAGGGGGCGGGTGGGATGAGCAGTTCTTC
once,TRBV9,12,TRBJ1-1,NA,CATAPGNTEAFF,TGTGCCACAGCCCCAGGAAACACTGAAGCTTTCTTT
NA,TRBV7-8,19,TRBJ2-7,TRBD2,CASSGLKRHGLAVTYEQYF,TGTGCCAGCAGCGGATTAAAAAGACATGGACTAGCGGTAACCTACGAGCAGTACTTC
NA,TRBV29-1,12,TRBJ2-5,NA,CSAYRGEGTQYF,TGCAGCGCTTACAGGGGGGAGGGGACCCAGTACTTC